This paragraph reports one T cell receptor beta chain. Its specificity is not known. The data derive from a study of early T cells in non-severe SARS-CoV-2 infection. Study-wide context: Unsorted whole-blood RNA was sequenced in bulk, leaving chains unpaired. Study results and caveats: VDJdb matching favored anti-spike CD8 responses, missing private and CD4 specificities.

Each cDNA molecule carried a unique molecular identifier. TCRdb ran MiXCR on the 5' RACE reads and lists one entry per CDR3 protein. There are 70,000 or so distinct CDR3 sequences in the sample; roughly 15% occur only once, and 11% to 15% lies in the top ten. Germline CDR1 is SGHTA and CDR2 is FQGNSA. The V segment lost 5 bases and the J segment 3 bases; nucleotides outside the gene matches: 7. The CDR3 runs 15 residues. Sequenced material: whole blood. The gene calls are TRBV7-2 and TRBJ1-1, with 9 bases lining up with TRBD1. The receptor was isolated from an adult who was a healthcare worker with PCR-confirmed SARS-CoV-2 infection or an uninfected control (not recorded which). The CDR3 DNA reads as TGTGCCAGCAGCCGCAGACAGGGGGTGTACACTGAAGCTTTCTTT. Protein product: CASSRRQGVYTEAFF.